This T cell receptor (beta chain) originates from a study of vaccination and CD4 T cells after COVID-19. Study-level information: Median time from second vaccine dose to sampling was about 70 days (14 to 241). Investigators stimulated cells with overlapping spike peptides drawn from SARS-CoV-2, HCoV-NL63, HCoV-OC43 and HCoV-229E.

To note about this clonotype: Its target is unknown.

CDR1 and CDR2 (germline): DFQATT, SNEGSKA (reference sequence). The CDR3 is made up of 14 amino acids. The V and J ends lost 6 bases and 1 base respectively, with 12 bases between them. Cultured CD4+ T cells had their DNA profiled by the Oncomine TCR Beta short-read assay. TCRdb used MiXCR to reprocess the PCR reads, holding one entry per CDR3 protein. The repertoire holds about 16,000 distinct CDR3 sequences, with around 47% as singletons. The sample's treatment: approximately nine-day PBMC culture with coronavirus spike peptide pools or control peptides (ViraFEST assay). Using peptide pools, antigen-specific T cells were expanded in ViraFEST before TCRs were sequenced.

The receptor was isolated from a human donor who had recovered from COVID-19. The source was CD4+ T cells from blood, cultured in vitro, collected after SARS-CoV-2 vaccination. This chain links TRBV20-1 with TRBJ2-2; possibly TRBD1 for D (6 bases). In DNA, the CDR3 is TGCAGTGCACCCGGGACAAGGAACACCGGGGAGCTGTTTTTT. It codes for CSAPGTRNTGELFF.